The 6 T cell receptor beta chains below were found in one sample sequenced in a study of shared clonotypes between healthy human individuals. Measured with immunoSEQ multiplex PCR; TCRdb has only the in-frame clones, and not every one. Here the sample spans around 2.5 million clones, 93% being singletons. The sample comprised naive CD4+ T cells from PBMCs. Subset denoted: CD45RA+ positively selected. The receptors were sampled from a man younger than 35 in good health. Some clones in this sample may be carry-over from other donors' samples.

This chain uses TRBV6-5 with TRBJ1-5; tentative D call: TRBD1 (6 bases). Trimming cost V 2 bases and J 6 bases, with 14 bases left between them. CDR1 and CDR2 from the germline V gene are MNHEY and SVGAGI. The length of the CDR3 is 15 residues. The CDR3: CASSYGGGPGQPQHF. DNA of the CDR3: TGTGCCAGCAGTTACGGGGGGGGGCCGGGTCAGCCCCAGCATTTT.

The genes are TRBV30 and TRBJ2-7; 9 nucleotides line up with TRBD2. Germline trimming cut 4 bases from V and 2 bases from J; bases unmatched to any gene: 3. The CDR3 runs to 13 residues. In germline, CDR1 is GTSNPN, CDR2 SVGIG (reference sequence). The DNA for the CDR3 is TGTGCCTGGAATGGCGGGAGGGCCTACGAGCAGTACTTC. Encoded protein: CAWNGGRAYEQYF.

The V gene is TRBV11-3, the J gene TRBJ2-5, with no clear D. The germline V gene has CDR1 SGHNT and CDR2 YENEEA. The CDR3 runs to 14 residues. The germline V and J ends were trimmed by 2 bases and 0 bases, with 7 bases remaining between them. CDR3 protein: CASSLSRHQETQYF. The CDR3 DNA reads as TGTGCCAGCAGCTTAAGTCGACACCAAGAGACCCAGTACTTC.

V is TRBV27 and J is TRBJ2-7; 9 nucleotides agree with TRBD1. CDR1 is MNHEY and CDR2 is SMNVEV in the germline V gene (reference sequence). This CDR3 has 15 residues. The V and J ends lost 3 bases and 2 bases, in that order; junction bases with no gene match: 5. CDR3 nucleotide sequence: TGTGCCAGCAGTTTCACAGGGGGCCTAACCTACGAGCAGTACTTC. Its protein is CASSFTGGLTYEQYF.

This sequence joins TRBV28 and TRBJ1-5; TRBD1 might be the D (5 bases). Germline V lookup: CDR1 MDHEN, CDR2 SYDVKM. The ends were cut back, 6 bases at V and 0 bases at J, with 21 bases in the middle. The CDR3 length is 18 residues. The CDR3 reads CASSPMAGGSYSNQPQHF. In DNA form, the CDR3 reads TGTGCCAGCAGCCCCATGGCCGGGGGATCGTATAGCAATCAGCCCCAGCATTTT.

The chain recombines TRBV25-1 with TRBJ2-1, with D unclear. Germline-derived CDR1 and CDR2 are MGHDK and SYGVNS. Trimming removed 3 bases at V and 12 bases at J, with 18 bases between. The CDR3 consists of 14 residues. CDR3 in amino acids: CASSDPGVTARQFF. The CDR3 bases are TGTGCCAGCAGTGACCCGGGCGTTACGGCGCGGCAGTTCTTC.